The next 4 T cell receptor beta chains were all read from a single sample in a study of regulatory T cells in long-lasting Graves disease. To make TCR beta libraries, researchers used iRepertoire HTBI primers and Arm-PCR of CDR3 regions. TCRdb re-called the multiplex PCR reads through MiXCR, storing one row per CDR3 protein. This sample has 350,000 to 450,000 distinct CDR3 sequences, with roughly 21% found just once. Time point denoted: persistent/refractory GD, antithyroid drugs over 5 years with positive TRAb. Generation of the TCR library employed RNA extracted from PBMCs. Sequenced here: peripheral blood mononuclear cells (PBMCs), sampled when the disease was refractory, from a patient treated with antithyroid drugs. The receptor set was obtained from a female donor with Graves disease.

This clonotype was observed at least ten times. The chain couples TRBV7-8 to TRBJ2-5; tentative D call: TRBD1 (6 bases). This CDR3 has 14 residues. Germline lookup yields CDR1 SGHVS and CDR2 FQNEAQ. V was cut by 3 bases and J by 2 bases, with 10 bases left in between. Here the CDR3 DNA reads TGTGCCAGCAGCTTGGACAGACCTCAAGAGACCCAGTACTTC. Its translation: CASSLDRPQETQYF.

This clonotype was observed at least ten times. The V call is TRBV28, the J call TRBJ1-4; 8 nucleotides agree with TRBD1. V gave up 6 bases and J gave up 5 bases; unmatched junction bases: 5. This CDR3 is built from 14 residues. Germline CDR1 reads MDHEN; CDR2 reads SYDVKM. The CDR3 sequence: CASSVQGGNEKLFF. For the CDR3, the DNA is TGTGCCAGCAGCGTACAGGGGGGAAATGAAAAACTGTTTTTT.

The V call is TRBV18, the J call TRBJ2-2; D could derive from TRBD1 or TRBD2 (5 bases each). The CDR3 contains 15 residues. Per germline, CDR1 KGHSH and CDR2 LQKENI. V lost 6 bases and J lost 1, with 12 bases in between. CDR3 protein: CASSPGRLNTGELFF. The CDR3 DNA follows: TGTGCCAGCTCGCCGGGACGATTGAACACCGGGGAGCTGTTTTTT.

This CDR3 reads CSARNRGTNEQYF. For the CDR3, the DNA is TGCAGTGCTAGAAACAGGGGAACCAACGAGCAGTACTTC. The V gene is TRBV20-1, the J gene TRBJ2-7; 7 positions agree with TRBD1. CDR1 is DFQATT and CDR2 is SNEGSKA in the germline V gene (reference sequence). Unmatched junction bases numbered 6, after V lost 2 bases and J lost 5 bases. CDR3 length equals 13 residues.